This T cell receptor beta chain was profiled in a study of post-analysis software for immune sequencing data. The wider study: Some patients lacked subtype; others had relapsing-remitting, secondary progressive or progressive-relapsing disease. Study-level results: About five TRBV segments were more frequent in patients than controls; TRBV5-6, TRBV5-1 and TRBV20-1 belonged to this group. Significantly decreased normalized Chao1 diversity was recorded for multiple sclerosis patients relative to controls.

The TCR beta cDNA libraries contained unique molecular identifiers. One entry per CDR3 protein, called by TCRdb with MiXCR from the PCR reads. The sample carries around 250,000 distinct CDR3 sequences, 36% recorded once. Concerning this clonotype: Its antigen is not known.

V was pared by 5 bases and J by 8 bases, with 12 bases between. This CDR3 contains 12 residues. CDR1 and CDR2 from the germline V gene are SGHTA and FQGNSA. The receptor was derived from a girl aged 5 to 17 with multiple sclerosis. Sample: blood. V is TRBV7-2 and J is TRBJ1-2; D remains ambiguous. In DNA, the CDR3 is TGTGCCAGCAGCCCCCGGACCGGCGGCTACACCTTC. Encoded protein: CASSPRTGGYTF.